This T cell receptor (beta chain) was identified in a study of blood T cell repertoires in COVID-19. Sequencing was performed with immunoSEQ multiplex PCR; in TCRdb, only in-frame clones are kept and a portion is missing. The sample includes fewer than 250,000 clones, 83% seen only once; the top ten take roughly 5.5%. V gave up 8 bases and J gave up 4 bases, with 12 bases separating them. From germline, CDR1 is ENHRY and CDR2 SYGVKD. This CDR3 has 13 amino acids. The sample holds one count of this clone. The specimen was peripheral blood. V gene TRBV10-3 combines with J gene TRBJ1-5; D possibly corresponds to TRBD1 (5 bases). The sequence was obtained from a human donor in a cohort sampled during active COVID-19. The DNA for the CDR3 is TGTGCCATCTCGACAGAAAATAATCAGCCCCAGCATTTT. Its protein product is CAISTENNQPQHF.